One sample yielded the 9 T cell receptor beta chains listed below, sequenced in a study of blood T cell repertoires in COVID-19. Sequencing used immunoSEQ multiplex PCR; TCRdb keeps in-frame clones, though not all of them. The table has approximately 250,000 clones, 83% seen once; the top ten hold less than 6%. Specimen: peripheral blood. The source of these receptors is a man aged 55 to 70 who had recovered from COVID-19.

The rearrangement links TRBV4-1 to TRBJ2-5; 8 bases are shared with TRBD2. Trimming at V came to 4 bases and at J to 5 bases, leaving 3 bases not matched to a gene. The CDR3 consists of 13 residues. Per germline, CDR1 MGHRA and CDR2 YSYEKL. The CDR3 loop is CASSLGLGETQYF. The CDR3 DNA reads TGCGCCAGCAGCCTGGGACTAGGGGAGACCCAGTACTTC.

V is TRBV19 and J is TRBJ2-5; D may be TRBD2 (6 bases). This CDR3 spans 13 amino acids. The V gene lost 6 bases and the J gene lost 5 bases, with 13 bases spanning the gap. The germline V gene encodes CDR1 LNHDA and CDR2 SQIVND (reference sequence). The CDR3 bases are TGTGCCAGTAGCGGGAGACCCCGGGAGACCCAGTACTTC. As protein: CASSGRPRETQYF.

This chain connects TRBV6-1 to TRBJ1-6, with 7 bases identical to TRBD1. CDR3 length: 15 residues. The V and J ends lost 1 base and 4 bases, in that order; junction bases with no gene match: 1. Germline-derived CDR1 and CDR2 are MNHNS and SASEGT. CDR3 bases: TGTGCCAGCAGTGAAGGGACAGGATATAATTCACCCCTCCACTTT. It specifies CASSEGTGYNSPLHF.

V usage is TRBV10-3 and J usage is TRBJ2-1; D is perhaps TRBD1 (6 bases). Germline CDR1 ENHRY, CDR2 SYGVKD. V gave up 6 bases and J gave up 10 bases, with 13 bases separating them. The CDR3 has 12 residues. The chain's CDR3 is CAISPDRWEQFF. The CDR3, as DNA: TGTGCCATCAGCCCAGACAGGTGGGAGCAGTTCTTC.

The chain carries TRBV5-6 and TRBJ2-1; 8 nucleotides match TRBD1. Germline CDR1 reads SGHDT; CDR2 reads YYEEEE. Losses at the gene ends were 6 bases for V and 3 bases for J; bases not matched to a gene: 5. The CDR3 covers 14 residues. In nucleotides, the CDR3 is TGTGCCAGCACCCGACAGGGGAGCTACAATGAGCAGTTCTTC. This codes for CASTRQGSYNEQFF. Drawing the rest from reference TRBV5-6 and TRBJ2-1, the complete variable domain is DAGVTQSPTHLIKTRGQQVTLRCSPKSGHDTVSWYQQALGQGPQFIFQYYEEEERQRGNFPDRFSGHQFPNYSSELNVNALLLGDSALYLCASTRQGSYNEQFFGPGTRLTVL.

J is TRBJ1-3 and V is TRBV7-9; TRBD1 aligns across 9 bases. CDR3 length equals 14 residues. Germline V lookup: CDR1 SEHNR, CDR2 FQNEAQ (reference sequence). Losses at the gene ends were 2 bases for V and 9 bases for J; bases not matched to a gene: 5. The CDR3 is CASSLRTGESTIYF. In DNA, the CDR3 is TGTGCCAGCAGCTTAAGGACAGGGGAGTCCACCATATATTTT.

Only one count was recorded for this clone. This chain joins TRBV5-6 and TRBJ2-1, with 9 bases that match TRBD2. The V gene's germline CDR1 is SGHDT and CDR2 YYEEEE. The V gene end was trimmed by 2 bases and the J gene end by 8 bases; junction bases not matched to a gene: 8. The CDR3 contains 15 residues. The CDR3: CASSLAGGLHYEQFF. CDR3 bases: TGTGCCAGCAGCTTAGCGGGAGGCCTCCATTATGAGCAGTTCTTC.

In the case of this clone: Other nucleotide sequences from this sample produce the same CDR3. The chain's CDR3 is CASSLAGTGNYGYTF. DNA for the CDR3: TGCGCCAGCAGCTTGGCGGGGACAGGGAACTATGGCTACACCTTC. This chain uses TRBV5-1 with TRBJ1-2, with 9 bases aligning to TRBD1. The ends lost 0 bases at V and 2 bases at J; junction bases unmatched: 2. CDR1 SGHRS and CDR2 YFSETQ come from the germline V gene. The CDR3 runs 15 residues.

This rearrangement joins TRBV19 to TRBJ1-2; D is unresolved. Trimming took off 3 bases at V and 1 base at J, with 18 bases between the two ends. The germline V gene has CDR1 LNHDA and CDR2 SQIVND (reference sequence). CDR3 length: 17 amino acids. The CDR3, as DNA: TGTGCCAGTAGTATCAGAGGTACCAGTCTCGTTAACTATGGCTACACCTTC. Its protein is CASSIRGTSLVNYGYTF.